The source of this TCR beta chain is a study of T cells after yellow fever vaccination. Overall study context: Preparation used SMART-Seq v4 Ultra Low Input for the low-cell-number fractions.

Points from the study as a whole: The presence of abundant clonotypes contaminating from the bulk population was possible in FACS-sorted repertoires. Weaker overall was a secondary response that nonetheless peaked faster, on day 5 versus 15.

Conversion of TCR transcripts into cDNA relied on 5'RACE template switching, which added a universal primer site and UMIs. TCRdb reprocessed the 5' RACE reads with MiXCR, giving one entry per CDR3 protein. The repertoire consists of about 63,000 distinct CDR3 sequences, with about 7% occurring once and the leading ten covering 30% to 45%. The table lists this clonotype with many counts. Its target is not known. The specimen comprised CD8+ T cells sorted from PBMCs, sampled 15 days after the yellow fever booster vaccination. This TCR came from a man aged 25 to 45 who received the YFV17D yellow fever vaccine.

CDR3 DNA sequence: TGCGCCAGCAGTCTAGGACTAGCGGGTGGGGAGACCCAGTACTTC. Translating it yields CASSLGLAGGETQYF. The rearrangement joins TRBV5-1 to TRBJ2-5; 11 bases match TRBD2. Losses at the gene ends were 5 bases for V and 5 bases for J; bases not matched to a gene: 8. CDR1 SGHRS and CDR2 YFSETQ come from the germline V gene. This CDR3 spans 15 amino acids.